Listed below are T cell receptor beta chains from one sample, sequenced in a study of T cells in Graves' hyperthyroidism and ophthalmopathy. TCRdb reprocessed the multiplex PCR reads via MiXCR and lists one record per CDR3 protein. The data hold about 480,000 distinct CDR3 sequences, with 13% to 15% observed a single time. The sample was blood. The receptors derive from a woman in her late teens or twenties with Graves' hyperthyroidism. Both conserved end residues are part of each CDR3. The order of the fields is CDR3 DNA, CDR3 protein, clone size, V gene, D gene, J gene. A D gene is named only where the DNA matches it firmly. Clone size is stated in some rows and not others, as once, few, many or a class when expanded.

CDR3nt: TGTGCCAGCAGCTTGGGCAGGTACGGTCAGCCCCAGCATTTT
CDR3aa: CASSLGRYGQPQHF
abundance: NA
v_gene: TRBV5-6
d_gene: NA
j_gene: TRBJ1-5

CDR3nt: TGTGCCAGCAGCCCAGGGAGAGGACTAGCGGGAGGGAGAGAGACCCAGTACTTC
CDR3aa: CASSPGRGLAGGRETQYF
abundance: NA
v_gene: TRBV11-2
d_gene: TRBD2
j_gene: TRBJ2-5

CDR3nt: TGTGCCACCAGTGATCCAGGGAGGGCCGGCGGCAATGAGCAGTTCTTC
CDR3aa: CATSDPGRAGGNEQFF
abundance: few
v_gene: TRBV24-1
d_gene: TRBD2
j_gene: TRBJ2-1

CDR3nt: TGTGCCAGTAGTAGCGACAGGGAATTGGAAGCTTTCTTT
CDR3aa: CASSSDRELEAFF
abundance: few
v_gene: TRBV19
d_gene: TRBD1
j_gene: TRBJ1-1

CDR3nt: TGTGCCAGTAGCGTGACAGGGAGAACTGAAGCTTTCTTT
CDR3aa: CASSVTGRTEAFF
abundance: NA
v_gene: TRBV19
d_gene: TRBD1
j_gene: TRBJ1-1

CDR3nt: TGTGCCAGCAGTTACTCTAGCGGGAGGCCCTACGAGCAGTACTTC
CDR3aa: CASSYSSGRPYEQYF
abundance: many
v_gene: TRBV6-2/TRBV6-3
d_gene: TRBD2
j_gene: TRBJ2-7

CDR3nt: TGTGCCACCAGTGATCCAGGGCCAGATACGCAGTATTTT
CDR3aa: CATSDPGPDTQYF
abundance: many
v_gene: TRBV24-1
d_gene: NA
j_gene: TRBJ2-3

CDR3nt: TGTGCCAGCAGGGCTGACGGCAATCAGCCCCAGCATTTT
CDR3aa: CASRADGNQPQHF
abundance: many
v_gene: TRBV2
d_gene: NA
j_gene: TRBJ1-5

CDR3nt: TGTGCCAGCAGCGTCGCGGGTGACACTGAAACTTTCTTT
CDR3aa: CASSVAGDTETFF
abundance: NA
v_gene: TRBV9
d_gene: NA
j_gene: TRBJ1-1

CDR3nt: TGTGCCAGCAGCTTAGATCCAGGGTGGCAGTTCTTC
CDR3aa: CASSLDPGWQFF
abundance: NA
v_gene: TRBV11-2
d_gene: NA
j_gene: TRBJ2-1

CDR3nt: TGCAGTGCTGGAGCTCAGGGTCCACCCCTCCACTTT
CDR3aa: CSAGAQGPPLHF
abundance: few
v_gene: TRBV20-1
d_gene: NA
j_gene: TRBJ1-6

CDR3nt: TGTGCCAGCAGTTACACTGGACTCCTCGAAGAGCAGTATTTT
CDR3aa: CASSYTGLLEEQYF
abundance: many
v_gene: TRBV6-5
d_gene: NA
j_gene: TRBJ2-3

CDR3nt: TGTGCCAGCAGTGATGCCCCGAACACTGAAGCTTTCTTT
CDR3aa: CASSDAPNTEAFF
abundance: many
v_gene: TRBV25-1
d_gene: NA
j_gene: TRBJ1-1

CDR3nt: TGTGCCAGCAGTTACAACACCCGGCTAGCGGGGTTAAAAGAGACCCAGTACTTC
CDR3aa: CASSYNTRLAGLKETQYF
abundance: few
v_gene: TRBV6-5
d_gene: TRBD2
j_gene: TRBJ2-5

CDR3nt: TGTGCCAGCAGCGTAGACCCCGGGACTAGCTCCTACGAGCAGTACTTC
CDR3aa: CASSVDPGTSSYEQYF
abundance: NA
v_gene: TRBV9
d_gene: TRBD2
j_gene: TRBJ2-7

CDR3nt: TGTGCCAGCAAAGGACTAGCGGGAGATACGCAGTATTTT
CDR3aa: CASKGLAGDTQYF
abundance: once
v_gene: TRBV6-2/TRBV6-3
d_gene: TRBD2
j_gene: TRBJ2-3

CDR3nt: TGTGCCAGCAGCACAACAGGGGTAAGGAATTCACCCCTCCACTTT
CDR3aa: CASSTTGVRNSPLHF
abundance: NA
v_gene: TRBV9
d_gene: TRBD1
j_gene: TRBJ1-6

CDR3nt: TGCAGTGCATCGGGATCGGAAGGCTACACCTTC
CDR3aa: CSASGSEGYTF
abundance: many
v_gene: TRBV20-1
d_gene: NA
j_gene: TRBJ1-2

CDR3nt: TGTGCCAGCAGTTCGGGACAGTTGAACACCGGGGAGCTGTTTTTT
CDR3aa: CASSSGQLNTGELFF
abundance: few
v_gene: TRBV12-3/TRBV12-4
d_gene: TRBD1
j_gene: TRBJ2-2

CDR3nt: TGCAGCGCCGTAGGGTCAGGGGAAGAGACCCAGTACTTC
CDR3aa: CSAVGSGEETQYF
abundance: many
v_gene: TRBV29-1
d_gene: NA
j_gene: TRBJ2-5

CDR3nt: TGTGCCAGCAGCGCCGGGACTAGCGTTTACAATGAGCAGTTCTTC
CDR3aa: CASSAGTSVYNEQFF
abundance: NA
v_gene: TRBV7-2
d_gene: TRBD2
j_gene: TRBJ2-1

CDR3nt: TGCAGTGCTTATAACGCTAACTATGGCTACACCTTC
CDR3aa: CSAYNANYGYTF
abundance: few
v_gene: TRBV20-1
d_gene: NA
j_gene: TRBJ1-2

CDR3nt: TGTGCCAGCAGTTGGGAGGGGAATGAGCAGTTCTTC
CDR3aa: CASSWEGNEQFF
abundance: NA
v_gene: TRBV7-2
d_gene: TRBD2
j_gene: TRBJ2-1

CDR3nt: TGTGCCAGCAGCTTAGTAGATAGCAATCAGCCCCAGCATTTT
CDR3aa: CASSLVDSNQPQHF
abundance: few
v_gene: TRBV7-9
d_gene: NA
j_gene: TRBJ1-5

CDR3nt: TGTGCCAGCAGCTTGGCCCAAATCTACGAGCAGTACTTC
CDR3aa: CASSLAQIYEQYF
abundance: NA
v_gene: TRBV5-6
d_gene: NA
j_gene: TRBJ2-7

CDR3nt: TGTGCCAGCAGTTACCGGACTAGGGGGGAGACCCAGTACTTC
CDR3aa: CASSYRTRGETQYF
abundance: many
v_gene: TRBV6-6
d_gene: NA
j_gene: TRBJ2-5

CDR3nt: TGTGCCAGCAGTTGGGACAGGGGCGCCTATGGCTACACCTTC
CDR3aa: CASSWDRGAYGYTF
abundance: few
v_gene: TRBV6-1
d_gene: TRBD1
j_gene: TRBJ1-2

CDR3nt: TGTGCCAGCAATCTTGGGGGGAGGGGGGTCAATGAGCAGTTCTTC
CDR3aa: CASNLGGRGVNEQFF
abundance: many
v_gene: TRBV12-3/TRBV12-4
d_gene: NA
j_gene: TRBJ2-1

CDR3nt: TGTGCCAGCAGTGAAGCACGGATGACAGGGCTTGAAAAACTGTTTTTT
CDR3aa: CASSEARMTGLEKLFF
abundance: many
v_gene: TRBV6-1
d_gene: TRBD1
j_gene: TRBJ1-4

CDR3nt: TGTGCCAGCAGCCACGGGAGTAATGAAAAACTGTTTTTT
CDR3aa: CASSHGSNEKLFF
abundance: many
v_gene: TRBV3-1
d_gene: NA
j_gene: TRBJ1-4

CDR3nt: TGTGCCAGCAGCTTGTATGAATATGGGCTGTTTTTT
CDR3aa: CASSLYEYGLFF
abundance: many
v_gene: TRBV11-2
d_gene: NA
j_gene: TRBJ2-2

CDR3nt: TGCGCCAGCCAACCTACAACATACAATGAGCAGTTCTTC
CDR3aa: CASQPTTYNEQFF
abundance: NA
v_gene: TRBV10-2
d_gene: NA
j_gene: TRBJ2-1

CDR3nt: TGTGCCAGCTCCCGGCGGGAGGTCCTCAGGGATACGCAGTATTTT
CDR3aa: CASSRREVLRDTQYF
abundance: few
v_gene: TRBV25-1
d_gene: TRBD2
j_gene: TRBJ2-3

CDR3nt: TGTGCCATCAGTGACCGGAGCCGAAGCACAGATACGCAGTATTTT
CDR3aa: CAISDRSRSTDTQYF
abundance: few
v_gene: TRBV10-3
d_gene: NA
j_gene: TRBJ2-3

CDR3nt: TGTGCCAGTAGTATACCTTTAGGTTATCAGCCCCAGCATTTT
CDR3aa: CASSIPLGYQPQHF
abundance: NA
v_gene: TRBV19
d_gene: NA
j_gene: TRBJ1-5

CDR3nt: TGTGCCAGCAGCCCCTCACTAGCGGCACGGGGCAGGGAGCAGTTCTTC
CDR3aa: CASSPSLAARGREQFF
abundance: many
v_gene: TRBV5-8
d_gene: TRBD2
j_gene: TRBJ2-1

CDR3nt: TGCGCCAGCAAAATCGATGAGAACACTGAAGCTTTCTTT
CDR3aa: CASKIDENTEAFF
abundance: NA
v_gene: TRBV5-1
d_gene: NA
j_gene: TRBJ1-1

CDR3nt: TGCAGTGCTAGCTCGTATGTGGGCAATCAGCCCCAGCATTTT
CDR3aa: CSASSYVGNQPQHF
abundance: many
v_gene: TRBV20-1
d_gene: NA
j_gene: TRBJ1-5

CDR3nt: TGTGCCAGCAGCCATACGACTAGCGGGAGTAATGAGCAGTTCTTC
CDR3aa: CASSHTTSGSNEQFF
abundance: many
v_gene: TRBV3-1
d_gene: TRBD2
j_gene: TRBJ2-1

CDR3nt: TGTGCCAGTAGTATAGATGGGGATAGCAATCAGCCCCAGCATTTT
CDR3aa: CASSIDGDSNQPQHF
abundance: NA
v_gene: TRBV19
d_gene: NA
j_gene: TRBJ1-5

CDR3nt: TGTGCCAGCAGTTACTCGATTCCTAGCGGGAGTAATGGTGAAGAGACCCAGTACTTC
CDR3aa: CASSYSIPSGSNGEETQYF
abundance: many
v_gene: TRBV6-5
d_gene: TRBD2
j_gene: TRBJ2-5

CDR3nt: TGCAGTGCTACAGACAGCCACTATGGCTACACCTTC
CDR3aa: CSATDSHYGYTF
abundance: NA
v_gene: TRBV20-1
d_gene: NA
j_gene: TRBJ1-2

CDR3nt: TGTGCCACCCGGGACAACTTGAACACTGAAGCTTTCTTT
CDR3aa: CATRDNLNTEAFF
abundance: NA
v_gene: TRBV6-1
d_gene: NA
j_gene: TRBJ1-1

CDR3nt: TGTGCCAGCAGCTTAGAGGTACCCTACGAGCAGTACTTC
CDR3aa: CASSLEVPYEQYF
abundance: many
v_gene: TRBV11-2
d_gene: NA
j_gene: TRBJ2-7

CDR3nt: TGTGCCAGCAGCCAAGTGGGGGGGACAGATACGCAGTATTTT
CDR3aa: CASSQVGGTDTQYF
abundance: few
v_gene: TRBV14
d_gene: TRBD2
j_gene: TRBJ2-3